Below are 10 T cell receptor beta chains sequenced from a single sample in a study of blood T cell repertoires in COVID-19. Method: immunoSEQ multiplex PCR; TCRdb's copy keeps in-frame clones and lacks some. The data show fewer than 250,000 clones, about nine tenths seen once. Sequencing used peripheral blood. These receptors were obtained from a man aged 55-75 years who had recovered from COVID-19.

As to this clone: Mismatch with germline at one junction end may stem from a read error. The V gene is TRBV15, the J gene TRBJ2-5; 14 bases fit TRBD2. The CDR3 covers 16 residues. Per germline, CDR1 LNHNV and CDR2 YYDKDF (reference sequence). The CDR3 protein is CAARRTSGGPGETQYF. Here the CDR3 DNA reads TGTGCCGCCAGGAGGACTAGCGGGGGGCCCGGAGAGACCCAGTACTTC. Together with reference TRBV15 and TRBJ2-5, the CDR3 gives the full variable domain: DAMVIQNPRYQVTQFGKPVTLSCSQTLNHNVMYWYQQKSSQAPKLLFHYYDKDFNNEADTPDNFQSRRPNTSFCFLDIRSPGLGDTAMYLCAARRTSGGPGETQYFGPGTRLLVL.

The chain recombines TRBV19 with TRBJ1-2; D gene uncertain. Deletions cut 7 bases from V and 1 base from J, with 13 bases between. CDR1 LNHDA and CDR2 SQIVND come from the germline V gene (reference sequence). The length of the CDR3 is 14 residues. The CDR3 is CASTPSRGNYGYTF. The CDR3 DNA reads as TGTGCCAGTACCCCCTCGCGGGGTAACTATGGCTACACCTTC.

This chain joins TRBV4-3 and TRBJ2-2, with TRBD2 matching 10 bases. V lost 1 base, J lost 2 bases, and 4 bases stayed unmatched. CDR1 and CDR2 from the germline V gene are LGHNA and YSLEER. The CDR3 is 17 amino acids. CDR3 loop: CASSQVTLAGNTGELFF. CDR3 DNA: TGCGCCAGCAGCCAAGTCACACTAGCGGGAAACACCGGGGAGCTGTTTTTT.

This rearrangement joins TRBV29-1 to TRBJ1-2; D might be TRBD1 (6 bases). V was cut by 3 bases and J by 2 bases, with 10 bases left in between. Germline V gene data show CDR1 as SQVTM and CDR2 as ANQGSEA. The CDR3 sequence is 13 residues long. The CDR3 DNA sequence: TGCAGCGTTGAGGACAGACTAAACTATGGCTACACCTTC. Translating gives CSVEDRLNYGYTF.

The gene calls are TRBV3-1 (or the pseudogene TRBV3-2) and TRBJ2-3; 8 bases match TRBD2. The germline gives CDR1 LGHDT, CDR2 YNNKEL (reference sequence). This CDR3 is built from 17 residues. The ends lost 5 bases at V and 5 bases at J; junction bases unmatched: 15. The DNA of the CDR3 is TGTGCCAGCAGCTACGGCTCTGCGGGAGGCCGGGGAGATACGCAGTATTTT. Its protein is CASSYGSAGGRGDTQYF.

This clone was seen once. The chain couples TRBV5-1 to TRBJ1-4; D is unclear. Germline values: CDR1 SGHRS, CDR2 YFSETQ. Trimming took off 1 base at V and 0 bases at J, with 10 bases between the two ends. The CDR3 loop spans 16 amino acids. CDR3 DNA sequence: TGCGCCAGCAGCTTGCGGGTCATAGCAACTAATGAAAAACTGTTTTTT. It specifies CASSLRVIATNEKLFF.

In its sample, this clone was seen once. V usage is TRBV24-1 and J usage is TRBJ1-2, with 9 bases that match TRBD1. Germline-derived CDR1 and CDR2 are KGHDR and SFDVKD. There are 16 residues in the CDR3. V lost 7 bases to trimming and J lost 8 bases; unmatched junction nucleotides: 16. The CDR3 DNA is TGTGCCACCAGCGATCGTTTTGGGACAGGGATAGGAGGCTACACCTTC. Encoded protein: CATSDRFGTGIGGYTF.

The gene calls are TRBV11-1 and TRBJ2-1, with a weak D call TRBD1 (6 bases). The germline CDR1 and CDR2 sequences are SGHAT and FQDESV (reference sequence). V lost 5 bases and J 1 base, leaving 15 bases between the germline ends. This CDR3 spans 16 amino acids. CDR3 bases: TGTGCCAGCAGCCCCCTGGGGGCAGGGTCCTACAATGAGCAGTTCTTC. This translates into CASSPLGAGSYNEQFF.

The chain uses TRBV7-2 and TRBJ1-1; 7 nucleotides align to TRBD1. Germline assignment: CDR1 SGHTA and CDR2 FQGNSA. The CDR3 loop spans 16 amino acids. V gave up 9 bases and J gave up 1 base; unmatched junction bases: 14. The CDR3 loop is CASRYRGSRQNTEAFF. CDR3 sequence (DNA): TGTGCCAGTAGATACAGGGGTTCGAGGCAGAACACTGAAGCTTTCTTT.

The V gene is TRBV7-2, the J gene TRBJ1-2, with 7 bases fitting TRBD1. Per the germline V gene, CDR1 is SGHTA and CDR2 is FQGNSA. Losses at the gene ends were 5 bases for V and 1 base for J; bases not matched to a gene: 4. The CDR3 runs 14 residues. This chain's CDR3 is CASSLNRGNYGYTF. In DNA, the CDR3 is TGTGCCAGCAGCCTCAACAGGGGTAACTATGGCTACACCTTC.